This is a list of T cell receptor beta chains from one sample in a study of blood T cell repertoires in COVID-19. Assay used: immunoSEQ multiplex PCR; TCRdb lists only in-frame clones, some missing. The sample shows about 76,000 clones, roughly 84% of them seen only once. The specimen sequenced was peripheral blood. These TCRs come from a man aged 55 to 69 with COVID-19, enrolled during active disease. CDR3s leave out the opening cysteine and the closing phenylalanine or tryptophan. Clone size is stated in some rows and not others, as once, few, many or a class when expanded.

v_call	j_call	clone_size	cdr3_aa
TRBV6-5	TRBJ2-1	-	ASSPSTGTYNEQF
TRBV6-5	TRBJ1-1	-	ASTRDEAF
TRBV19	TRBJ1-1	once	ASSIGGGTRQVEAF
TRBV11-3	TRBJ1-1	once	ASSQHGGAGEAF
TRBV4-1	TRBJ1-2	-	ASSPISGGGYT
TRBV10-3	TRBJ1-2	-	AISEYTGNYGYT
TRBV19	TRBJ2-3	-	ASSYGGTPDTQY
TRBV5-1	TRBJ1-5	-	ASSSTRDRGAQPQH
TRBV3-1/TRBV3-2	TRBJ1-2	few	ASSPGTGSLNYGYT
TRBV15	TRBJ1-6	-	ATSREGQGDSPLH
TRBV5-3	TRBJ1-1	-	ARSLFGVPNTEAF
TRBV5-4	TRBJ1-3	-	ASSRTGSGNTIY
TRBV10-2	TRBJ2-2	once	ASRGGRELF
TRBV19	TRBJ1-5	-	ASSNPAAGIGNQPQH
TRBV18	TRBJ2-7	-	ASLNPGEGDEQY
TRBV12-5	TRBJ2-7	-	ASAADSYEQY